This section outlines one T cell receptor beta chain sequence together with its context. The data derive from a study of blood T cell repertoires in COVID-19. Study-level background: T cells, B-cell-depleted T cells, or PBMCs supplied cDNA or gDNA.

The germline V gene encodes CDR1 SGHAT and CDR2 FQNNGV. Trimming took 3 bases from V and 3 from J, leaving 6 bases between them. The CDR3 contains 12 residues. In the authors' workflow: Reference gene primer amplification gave estimated nucleated cell counts. Sequenced by immunoSEQ multiplex PCR; TCRdb stores in-frame clones only, minus some. V and J calls and clone size follow that table, whereas D and trimming were derived from the DNA. This sample has 140,000 to 150,000 clones, with 84% found just once. The sequence was obtained from a human donor in a cohort sampled during active COVID-19. The sample taken for sequencing was peripheral blood. This sequence joins TRBV11-2 and TRBJ2-7; D gene unclear. The CDR3 DNA is TGTGCCAGCAGCTTCTACAGCTACGAGCAGTACTTC. As protein: CASSFYSYEQYF.